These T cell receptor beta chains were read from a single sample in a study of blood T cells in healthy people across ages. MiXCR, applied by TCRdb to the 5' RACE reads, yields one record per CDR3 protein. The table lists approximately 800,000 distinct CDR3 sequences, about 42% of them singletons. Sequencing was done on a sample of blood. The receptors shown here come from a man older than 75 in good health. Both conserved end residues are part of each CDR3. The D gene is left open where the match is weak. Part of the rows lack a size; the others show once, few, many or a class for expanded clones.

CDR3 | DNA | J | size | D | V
CASSQDGTGNYGYTF | TGCGCCAGCAGCCAAGATGGGACAGGAAACTATGGCTACACCTTC | TRBJ1-2 | few | TRBD1 | TRBV4-1
CASSLSGQAILYGYTF | TGTGCCAGCAGCTTGTCAGGACAGGCGATACTCTATGGCTACACCTTC | TRBJ1-2 | NA | TRBD1 | TRBV7-9
CSASESSTAKNIQYF | TGCAGTGCTAGTGAGTCTTCTACTGCCAAAAACATTCAGTACTTC | TRBJ2-4 | few | NA | TRBV20-1
CASSTQQGFGTQYF | TGTGCCAGCAGTACACAACAGGGATTTGGGACCCAGTACTTC | TRBJ2-5 | NA | NA | TRBV6-5
CAAQGSGETQYF | TGTGCCGCCCAGGGATCTGGAGAGACCCAGTACTTC | TRBJ2-5 | NA | NA | TRBV6-2/TRBV6-3
CASWGREGEQFF | TGTGCCAGCTGGGGACGGGAAGGGGAGCAGTTCTTC | TRBJ2-1 | NA | NA | TRBV27
CASSLGPGGDYGYTF | TGTGCCAGCAGTTTAGGTCCAGGGGGCGACTATGGCTACACCTTC | TRBJ1-2 | NA | TRBD1 | TRBV12-3/TRBV12-4
CASRRIALGDYEQYF | TGTGCCAGCAGAAGGATAGCGCTAGGGGACTACGAGCAGTACTTC | TRBJ2-7 | NA | NA | TRBV6-1
CASSANGGGNGELFF | TGCGCCAGCAGCGCCAATGGCGGGGGAAACGGGGAGCTGTTTTTT | TRBJ2-2 | NA | TRBD2 | TRBV4-3
CASSESGGGAEQFF | TGTGCCAGCAGTGAATCAGGCGGGGGGGCGGAGCAGTTCTTC | TRBJ2-1 | few | TRBD2 | TRBV25-1
CSVGGVLTDTQYF | TGCAGCGTTGGAGGGGTTCTCACAGATACGCAGTATTTT | TRBJ2-3 | NA | NA | TRBV29-1
CSAREPSGYNEQFF | TGCAGTGCTAGGGAGCCTTCAGGCTACAATGAGCAGTTCTTC | TRBJ2-1 | NA | NA | TRBV20-1
CASSRYGNEQFF | TGTGCCAGCAGCCGGTACGGGAATGAGCAGTTCTTC | TRBJ2-1 | NA | NA | TRBV3-1